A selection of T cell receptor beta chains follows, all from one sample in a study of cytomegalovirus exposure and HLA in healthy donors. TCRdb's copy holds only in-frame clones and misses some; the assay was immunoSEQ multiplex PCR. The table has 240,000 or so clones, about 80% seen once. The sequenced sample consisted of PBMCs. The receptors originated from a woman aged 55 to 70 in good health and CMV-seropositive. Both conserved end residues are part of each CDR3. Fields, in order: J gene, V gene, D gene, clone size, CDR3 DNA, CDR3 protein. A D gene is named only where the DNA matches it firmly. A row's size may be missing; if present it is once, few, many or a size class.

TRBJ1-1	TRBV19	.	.	TGTGCCAGTAGTATTATATCGTTTTTGGGCCCAGGGGAAGCTTTCTTT	CASSIISFLGPGEAFF
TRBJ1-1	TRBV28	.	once	TGTGCCAGCAGTTTAGGGGTTGGGGACACTCTTATTGCTTTCTTT	CASSLGVGDTLIAFF
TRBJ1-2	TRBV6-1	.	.	TGTGCCAGCAGGACTGATCTTAACTATGGCTACACCTTC	CASRTDLNYGYTF
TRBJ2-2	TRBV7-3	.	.	TGTGCCAGCAGCCTTAGAACCGGGGAGCTGTTTTTT	CASSLRTGELFF
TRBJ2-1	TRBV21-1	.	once	TGTGCCAGCAGCAAAATAATCTGGTGGGCCACCTACAATGAGCAGTTCTTC	CASSKIIWWATYNEQFF
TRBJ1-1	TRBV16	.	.	TGTGCCAGCAGGCGGACAGTGAACACTGAAGCTTTCTTT	CASRRTVNTEAFF
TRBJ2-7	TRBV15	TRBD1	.	TGTGCCACCAGCGCGAACAGGGGCTACGAGCAGTACTTC	CATSANRGYEQYF
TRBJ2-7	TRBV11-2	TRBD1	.	TGTGCCAGCAGCTTTCCAGGGGACAGGGGGGTCCACGAGCAGTACTTC	CASSFPGDRGVHEQYF
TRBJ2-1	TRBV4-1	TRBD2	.	TGCGCCAGCAGAACTAGCGGGAGTCCGTACAATGAGCAGTTCTTC	CASRTSGSPYNEQFF
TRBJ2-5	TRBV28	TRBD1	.	TGTGCCAGCAGTTTAAGACCCAGGGGGCAAGAGACCCAGTACTTC	CASSLRPRGQETQYF
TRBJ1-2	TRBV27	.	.	TGTGCCAGCATCTTTACACAGGTTAACTATGGCTACACCTTC	CASIFTQVNYGYTF
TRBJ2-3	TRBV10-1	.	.	TGCGCCAGCAGTGCGGGCACAGATACGCAGTATTTT	CASSAGTDTQYF
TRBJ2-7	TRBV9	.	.	TGTGCCAGCAGCGGGCCAGGGAAACCCTACGAGCAGTACTTC	CASSGPGKPYEQYF
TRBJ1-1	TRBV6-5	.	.	TGTGCCAGCAGTCCCCCCTTTAACACTGAAGCTTTCTTT	CASSPPFNTEAFF
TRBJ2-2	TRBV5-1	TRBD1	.	TGCGCCAGCAGCTCGTTAACCGGACAGGGGGCCGGGGAGCTGTTTTTT	CASSSLTGQGAGELFF
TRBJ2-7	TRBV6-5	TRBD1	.	TGTGCCAGCAGTGGACAGGGGAGTTACGAGCAGTACTTC	CASSGQGSYEQYF
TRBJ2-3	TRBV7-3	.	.	TGTGCCAGCAGCGACCGGGTTACGCAGTATTTT	CASSDRVTQYF
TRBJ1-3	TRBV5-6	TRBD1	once	TGTGCCAGCAGCTCACCGGGACAGGGAAACACCATATATTTT	CASSSPGQGNTIYF
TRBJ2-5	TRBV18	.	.	TGTGCCAGCTTCGGACAGAGAGGGGATAAGACCCAGTACTTC	CASFGQRGDKTQYF
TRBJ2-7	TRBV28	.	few	TGTGCCAGCAGTTCCTCCGGGGGTGGGTCCTACGAGCAGTACTTC	CASSSSGGGSYEQYF
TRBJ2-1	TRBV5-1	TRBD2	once	TGCGCCAGCAGCACCGGGACTAGCGGGAGCTACAATGAGCAGTTCTTC	CASSTGTSGSYNEQFF
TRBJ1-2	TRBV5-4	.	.	TGTGCCAGCAGCTTGCGGTATGATTATGGCTACACCTTC	CASSLRYDYGYTF
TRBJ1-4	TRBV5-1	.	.	TGCGCCAGCAGCCTCGGGACACTCCAAACGGAAAAACTGTTTTTT	CASSLGTLQTEKLFF
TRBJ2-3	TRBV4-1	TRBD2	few	TGCGCCAGCAGCCAAGTACTTAGCGGGAGAGAATCAGATACGCAGTATTTT	CASSQVLSGRESDTQYF
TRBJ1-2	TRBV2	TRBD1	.	TGTGCCAGCAGGCTGGACAGGGGGCATTTGTATGGCTACACCTTC	CASRLDRGHLYGYTF